Listed below are T cell receptor beta chains from one sample, sequenced in a study of CD8+ T cells in alopecia areata. Clones were read by immunoSEQ multiplex PCR, and TCRdb kept only the in-frame ones, dropping some. The sample shows roughly 220,000 clones, 66% of them seen only once. The material was CD4+ T cells sorted from blood, obtained around week 44, from a patient treated with tofacitinib. The source of these receptors is a human donor with alopecia areata. CDR3s include the opening cysteine and the closing phenylalanine or tryptophan. The D gene is left open where the match is weak. Clone size appears in some rows only: once, few, many, or a class for an expanded clone.

j_call,d_call,clone_size,v_call,cdr3_aa,cdr3_nt
TRBJ2-1,NA,NA,TRBV6-1,CAGSLRQGDEQFF,TGTGCCGGATCCCTCAGACAAGGGGATGAGCAGTTCTTC
TRBJ1-1,NA,NA,TRBV6-5,CASSRPPTEAFF,TGTGCCAGCAGCCGACCACCAACTGAAGCTTTCTTT
TRBJ1-1,NA,NA,TRBV7-2,CASTWGQGRTEAFF,TGTGCCAGCACCTGGGGGCAGGGTAGAACTGAAGCTTTCTTT
TRBJ2-6,NA,few,TRBV30,CACSWGTSGANVLTF,TGTGCCTGTAGCTGGGGAACCTCTGGGGCCAACGTCCTGACTTTC
TRBJ1-5,NA,few,TRBV19,CASRIRGNPGQPQHF,TGTGCCAGTAGGATTCGGGGGAACCCAGGTCAGCCCCAGCATTTT
TRBJ2-5,NA,NA,TRBV5-1,CASSLVAGDEETQYF,TGCGCCAGCAGCTTGGTGGCAGGGGACGAAGAGACCCAGTACTTC
TRBJ2-5,NA,few,TRBV2,CASSELTGNQETQYF,TGTGCCAGCAGTGAATTAACAGGAAATCAAGAGACCCAGTACTTC
TRBJ2-6,NA,NA,TRBV5-1,CASSLLPEGNSGANVLTF,TGCGCCAGCAGCTTGCTACCAGAAGGCAACTCTGGGGCCAACGTCCTGACTTTC
TRBJ1-6,NA,NA,TRBV25-1,CASSESFGSPLHF,TGTGCCAGCAGTGAATCGTTCGGGTCACCCCTCCACTTT
TRBJ1-1,NA,NA,TRBV7-8,CASSPGLSEAFF,TGTGCCAGCAGCCCAGGGCTTTCTGAAGCTTTCTTT
TRBJ1-1,NA,few,TRBV4-3,CASSRNTEAFF,TGCGCCAGCAGTCGGAACACTGAAGCTTTCTTT
TRBJ1-2,NA,NA,TRBV4-3,CASSQDPGVIGGYTF,TGCGCCAGCAGCCAAGATCCGGGGGTTATAGGTGGCTACACCTTC
TRBJ2-7,NA,few,TRBV14,CASSWGLSEQYF,TGTGCCAGCAGCTGGGGACTGAGCGAGCAGTACTTC
TRBJ1-1,TRBD1,NA,TRBV5-1,CASSVGQGEVGTEAFF,TGCGCCAGCAGCGTGGGACAGGGGGAGGTCGGAACTGAAGCTTTCTTT
TRBJ2-3,NA,few,TRBV10-1,CASSERTRSTDTQYF,TGCGCCAGCAGTGAAAGGACACGGAGCACAGATACGCAGTATTTT
TRBJ1-5,NA,few,TRBV29-1,CSVADSPNQPQHF,TGCAGCGTAGCGGACAGTCCCAATCAGCCCCAGCATTTT
TRBJ1-1,NA,once,TRBV7-2,CASSLVLGQRNTEAFF,TGTGCCAGCAGCTTGGTCCTCGGGCAGCGAAACACTGAAGCTTTCTTT
TRBJ1-2,NA,once,TRBV7-2,CASSLLWSPGGGYTF,TGTGCCAGCAGCTTATTGTGGAGTCCCGGAGGTGGCTACACCTTC
TRBJ1-6,NA,NA,TRBV25-1,CASSKRTANSPLHF,TGTGCCAGCAGCAAGAGGACAGCTAATTCACCCCTCCACTTT
TRBJ2-4,NA,NA,TRBV29-1,CSVEEGTYIQYF,TGCAGCGTTGAGGAGGGTACATACATTCAGTACTTC
TRBJ1-5,NA,once,TRBV19,CASSRSFSNQPQHF,TGTGCCAGTAGTCGCAGCTTTAGCAATCAGCCCCAGCATTTT
TRBJ1-6,NA,NA,TRBV6-5,CASSPLPGGMTPLHF,TGTGCCAGCAGCCCCCTCCCTGGGGGGATGACACCCCTCCACTTT
TRBJ2-5,NA,many,TRBV10-3,CAISGGPPAETQYF,TGTGCCATCAGTGGAGGGCCGCCGGCGGAGACCCAGTACTTC